Reported below is one T cell receptor (beta chain). Its antigen target is currently unknown. Within one base of it there is no much larger clone, and no base qualities were kept. Deletion took 10 bases off V and 4 bases off J, with a span of 14 bases between the germline ends. CDR1 and CDR2 (ENHRY, SYGVKD) derive from the germline V gene. The CDR3 measures 13 amino acids from cysteine to phenylalanine. Kept here is only the CDR3 DNA, which spans 39 bases and is read in frame from base 1. These data are taken from a study of blood T cell repertoires in COVID-19 (dated by TCRdb to 2019 to 2021). Background on the whole study: Samples covering the acute and convalescent phases of COVID-19 were provided by collaborators in the United States, Italy and Spain. The material from the prospective study consisted of cDNA or gDNA derived from T cells, B-cell-depleted T cells, or PBMCs. The dataset comprised deeply sampled blood TCRbeta repertoires from subjects exposed to, actively infected with, or recovered from COVID-19. The repertoires were made available in a free public database intended to serve as a resource for research on the immune response to SARS-CoV-2. Samples were obtained from the ongoing ImmuneRACE study (first 160 participants) and from approximately 1,200 subjects provided by 6 global collaborators. A de-identified subject ID, COVID-19 status, age in years and sex were almost always included in the sample metadata. Where HLA class I and class II types were available, the types were taken from metadata supplied by the sample provider, not from assay-based typing. Overall study results and their limits: Clinical and demographic metadata were provided uncurated, with the amount varying by source and participant.

The immunoSEQ Assay, a bias-controlled multiplex PCR, was used to amplify TCRbeta CDR3 regions from genomic DNA. As for how the authors treated the data: The number of nucleated cells in each sample was estimated from the amplification of reference gene primers within the assay. To quantify the absolute abundance of each unique TCRbeta CDR3 rearrangement, sequence reads were collapsed and filtered. Productive Simpson clonality was computed per sample as the square root of Simpson's diversity index over productive rearrangements. The table comes from immuneACCESS by way of TCRdb, which keeps in-frame sequences with V and J called. Part of the clones is missing from these tables; in studies checked, under half for an unresolved V gene and the rest for unknown reasons. V and J calls and clone size are as listed in that table; D and trimming were resolved from the DNA. The table for this sample lists about 120,000 clones; roughly three quarters of them were counted only once. The ten top clones hold roughly 7.9% of the sample.

The collaborating institutions used their own protocols to collect whole blood in K2EDTA tubes. For TCRbeta analysis, collaborators shipped samples as frozen whole blood, isolated PBMCs, or DNA extracted from either of those sample types. The specimen was peripheral blood. The chain employs TRBV10-3 and TRBJ1-5, with the D gene uncertain. This sequence originates from a human donor in a cohort sampled during active COVID-19. The CDR3 protein: CATLGSSNQPQHF. The DNA reads TGTGCCACACTTGGGAGCAGTAATCAGCCCCAGCATTTT.